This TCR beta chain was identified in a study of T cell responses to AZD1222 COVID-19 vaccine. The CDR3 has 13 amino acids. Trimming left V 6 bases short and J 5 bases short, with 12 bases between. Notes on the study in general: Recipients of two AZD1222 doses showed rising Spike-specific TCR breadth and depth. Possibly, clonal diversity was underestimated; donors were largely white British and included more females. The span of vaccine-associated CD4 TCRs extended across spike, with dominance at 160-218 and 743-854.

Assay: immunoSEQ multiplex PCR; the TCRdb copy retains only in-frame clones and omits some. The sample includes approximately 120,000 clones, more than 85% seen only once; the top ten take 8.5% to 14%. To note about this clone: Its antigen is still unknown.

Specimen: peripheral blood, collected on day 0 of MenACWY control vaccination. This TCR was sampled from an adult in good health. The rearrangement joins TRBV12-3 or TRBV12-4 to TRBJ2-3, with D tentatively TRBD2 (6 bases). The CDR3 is CASRRLGGDTQYF. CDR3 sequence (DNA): TGTGCCAGCAGACGACTGGGGGGAGATACGCAGTATTTT.